A selection of T cell receptor beta chains follows, all from one sample in a study of T cell responses to AZD1222 COVID-19 vaccine. Only in-frame clones appear in the TCRdb table, and some are missing; sequencing was by immunoSEQ multiplex PCR. Among some 180,000 clones, roughly 91% were seen once, and the ten largest hold about 1%. The source was peripheral blood, collected 28 days after the second dose of the MenACWY control vaccine. These TCRs come from an adult who received the MenACWY meningococcal vaccine as a control. Both conserved end residues are part of each CDR3. A D gene is named only where the DNA matches it firmly. Clone size, where shown, is once, few, many, or a class for clones that have expanded.

>-|15|-|TRBV30|TRBJ1-1
TGTGCCTGGAGTCTTACAGGGAGCATGAACACTGAAGCTTTCTTT
CAWSLTGSMNTEAFF
>-|15|TRBD1|TRBV7-8|TRBJ1-6
TGTGCCAGCAGCTTAGGACGGACAGGGAATTCACCCCTCCACTTT
CASSLGRTGNSPLHF
>-|16|TRBD1|TRBV6-6|TRBJ1-3
TGTGCCAGCAGTTACGGACAGGGGCACTCTGGAAACACCATATATTTT
CASSYGQGHSGNTIYF
>once|15|-|TRBV7-2|TRBJ1-2
TGTGCCAGCAGCTTAGTAGTTAGGACAGTTAATGGCTACACCTTC
CASSLVVRTVNGYTF
>once|14|TRBD2|TRBV30|TRBJ2-7
TGTGCCTGGAAAAACGCGGGGGGTCCCTACGAGCAGTACTTC
CAWKNAGGPYEQYF
>-|15|TRBD2|TRBV5-4|TRBJ2-1
TGTGCCAGCAGCTTCGGGGGGGCCGCATACAATGAGCAGTTCTTC
CASSFGGAAYNEQFF
>-|14|-|TRBV7-6|TRBJ2-7
TGTGCCAGCCTTTCCCCAGGACAGACCTACGAGCAGTACTTC
CASLSPGQTYEQYF
>once|13|-|TRBV12-3/TRBV12-4|TRBJ1-6
TGTGCCAGCAGTTTAATTTGGGGTTCACCCCTCCACTTT
CASSLIWGSPLHF
>-|13|TRBD1|TRBV7-2|TRBJ1-5
TGTGCCAGCAGCTTCGACAGGGCTCAGCCCCAGCATTTT
CASSFDRAQPQHF
>-|15|-|TRBV21-1|TRBJ1-6
TGTGCCAGCAGCCCTCTCAGGGCCTGTAATTCACCCCTCCACTTT
CASSPLRACNSPLHF
>-|15|-|TRBV5-4|TRBJ2-1
TGTGCCAGCAGCTTGGACAGAGCCTCCTACAATGAGCAGTTCTTC
CASSLDRASYNEQFF
>-|14|-|TRBV6-5|TRBJ1-4
TGTGCCAGCAGCTACCGCCAGGTTTCCGAAAAACTGTTTTTT
CASSYRQVSEKLFF
>-|14|-|TRBV28|TRBJ2-7
TGTGCCAGCCAACCCCCAGGTTACCCCTACGAGCAGTACTTC
CASQPPGYPYEQYF
>-|15|TRBD1|TRBV6-2/TRBV6-3|TRBJ1-6
TGTGCCAGCAGCCGGACAGGGATGGGAAATTCACCCCTCCACTTT
CASSRTGMGNSPLHF
>-|15|-|TRBV7-6|TRBJ1-3
TGTGCCAGCAGCACCCGAGGGGGTACTGGAAACACCATATATTTT
CASSTRGGTGNTIYF
>-|13|TRBD1|TRBV5-1|TRBJ1-2
TGCGCCAGCAGCTTATACAGGGGTAGGGGCTACACCTTC
CASSLYRGRGYTF
>once|15|-|TRBV4-1|TRBJ1-3
TGCGCCAGCAGCCAAGTGGGGATGTCTGGAAACACCATATATTTT
CASSQVGMSGNTIYF
>-|20|TRBD2|TRBV4-1|TRBJ2-3
TGCGCCAGCAGCCAAGGGGTCGGCGGGGGGCCTATTACTAGCACAGATACGCAGTATTTT
CASSQGVGGGPITSTDTQYF
>-|13|-|TRBV29-1|TRBJ1-4
TGCAGCGTCCACGGAGCACTGGGTGAAAAACTGTTTTTT
CSVHGALGEKLFF
>-|16|TRBD1|TRBV6-5|TRBJ2-2
TGTGCCAGCAGTTACGAAGGGGGCGCGAACACCGGGGAGCTGTTTTTT
CASSYEGGANTGELFF
>-|15|-|TRBV3-1/TRBV3-2|TRBJ1-5
TGTGCCAGCAGCCACGGAGGGCTTGGCAATCAGCCCCAGCATTTT
CASSHGGLGNQPQHF
>-|13|-|TRBV27|TRBJ1-1
TGTGCCAGCAGTTTAGAGACCAACACTGAAGCTTTCTTT
CASSLETNTEAFF
>few|16|TRBD1|TRBV7-2|TRBJ1-2
TGTGCCAGCAGCTTTTTCCCGGGACAGTTGGGCTATGGCTACACCTTC
CASSFFPGQLGYGYTF
>-|14|-|TRBV6-1|TRBJ1-3
TGTGCCAGCAGTGAAGGCGGGTCTGGAAACACCATATATTTT
CASSEGGSGNTIYF
>-|14|-|TRBV5-4|TRBJ2-7
TGTGCCAGCAGCCCTGGACTCCCGGGGCGCGAGCAGTACTTC
CASSPGLPGREQYF
>few|18|-|TRBV15|TRBJ1-6
TGTGCCACCAGCAAAGGACCCCAAAAGCGGGCTTATAATTCACCCCTCCACTTT
CATSKGPQKRAYNSPLHF
>-|16|TRBD1|TRBV6-6|TRBJ1-2
TGTGCCAGCAGGGCTGGGACAGAGCACAGTAACTATGGCTACACCTTC
CASRAGTEHSNYGYTF
>-|14|-|TRBV11-2|TRBJ1-2
TGTGCCAGCACCCATTCGGGGAGGCTCTATGGCTACACCTTC
CASTHSGRLYGYTF
>-|14|TRBD1|TRBV28|TRBJ1-2
TGTGCCAGCAGTGAGACAGGGATTAACTATGGCTACACCTTC
CASSETGINYGYTF
>once|14|-|TRBV20-1|TRBJ1-5
TGCAGTGCTAGTCTCACGGGCGACAATCAGCCCCAGCATTTT
CSASLTGDNQPQHF
>-|16|TRBD1|TRBV24-1|TRBJ2-1
TGTGCCACCAGTGATTCTGACAGGGCGGCCTACAATGAGCAGTTCTTC
CATSDSDRAAYNEQFF
>-|16|TRBD2|TRBV2|TRBJ2-3
TGTGCCAGCAGGGGACTAGCGGGGGGCAGCACAGATACGCAGTATTTT
CASRGLAGGSTDTQYF
>-|16|TRBD1|TRBV19|TRBJ1-3
TGTGCCAGCGGGGGGACAGGAACCGTCTCTGGAAACACCATATATTTT
CASGGTGTVSGNTIYF
>-|13|-|TRBV5-8|TRBJ1-6
TGTGCCAGCAGCTTCGAAAGAAGATCACCCCTCCACTTT
CASSFERRSPLHF
>-|14|TRBD1|TRBV9|TRBJ2-5
TGTGCCAGCAGCGTGGGACAGGGGGAGGAGACCCAGTACTTC
CASSVGQGEETQYF
>-|14|-|TRBV6-5|TRBJ1-5
TGTGCCAGCAGTCTTGCGGGGGGGAATCAGCCCCAGCATTTT
CASSLAGGNQPQHF
>-|13|-|TRBV14|TRBJ1-1
TGTGCCAGCAGCCAGTATATGAACACTGAAGCTTTCTTT
CASSQYMNTEAFF
>-|15|-|TRBV7-7|TRBJ2-7
TGTGCCAGCAGCCGGGCCCCAGAAGCAGGCTACGAGCAGTACTTC
CASSRAPEAGYEQYF
>-|13|-|TRBV18|TRBJ2-7
TGTGCCAGCTCACGAGCAGACAAATACGAGCAGTACTTC
CASSRADKYEQYF
>-|17|TRBD2|TRBV2|TRBJ2-1
TGTGCCAGCAGTGAAGTCAGCGGGAGGAGATCTTCCAATGAGCAGTTCTTC
CASSEVSGRRSSNEQFF
>-|14|-|TRBV2|TRBJ2-5
TGTGCCAGCATTAGGCAAAGCGGACAAGAGACCCAGTACTTC
CASIRQSGQETQYF
>-|18|-|TRBV18|TRBJ2-7
TGTGCCAGCTCACCCGACTTAGCTGCGGGGGCTCCATCCTACGAGCAGTACTTC
CASSPDLAAGAPSYEQYF
>-|12|-|TRBV29-1|TRBJ2-7
TGCAGCGTTTGGGCAGCATCCTACGAGCAGTACTTC
CSVWAASYEQYF
>-|13|-|TRBV10-2|TRBJ1-5
TGCGCCAGCAGCCCGGGTGCGTATCAGCCCCAGCATTTT
CASSPGAYQPQHF
>-|13|-|TRBV7-6|TRBJ1-1
TGTGCCAGCAGCATCGAGAGTGGAACTGAAGCTTTCTTT
CASSIESGTEAFF
>-|13|TRBD1|TRBV5-4|TRBJ2-1
TGTGCCAGCAGCGAACAGGGGTACAATGAGCAGTTCTTC
CASSEQGYNEQFF
>-|14|-|TRBV7-2|TRBJ1-5
TGTGCCAGCAGCTTAAACAGGGGCAATCAGCCCCAGCATTTT
CASSLNRGNQPQHF
>-|13|-|TRBV7-2|TRBJ2-7
TGTGCCAGCAGCCCCTTCACACCGGGGGAGCAGTACTTC
CASSPFTPGEQYF
>-|15|-|TRBV10-3|TRBJ2-5
TGTGCCATCAGTGAGTCCTCTAGCCGGGTGGAGACCCAGTACTTC
CAISESSSRVETQYF
>-|14|TRBD2|TRBV6-6|TRBJ2-7
TGTGCCAGCAGTACTAGCGACAGCTCCTACGAGCAGTACTTC
CASSTSDSSYEQYF
>-|15|-|TRBV5-1|TRBJ2-7
TGCGCCAGCAGCTTGGGACCTACCTCATCCCACGAGCAGTACTTC
CASSLGPTSSHEQYF
>-|11|-|TRBV30|TRBJ1-2
TGTGCCTGGAGAAGTTTCCATGGCTACACCTTC
CAWRSFHGYTF
>-|15|TRBD1|TRBV5-4|TRBJ1-1
TGTGCCAGCAGCTTGGGACAGGGGGTAAACACTGAAGCTTTCTTT
CASSLGQGVNTEAFF